One TCR beta chain is described in this entry. What it binds is not known. This table comes from immunoSEQ multiplex PCR, and its TCRdb copy is limited to in-frame clones, with some not included. This sample carries approximately 80,000 clones, around 82% of them seen once, and the ten largest clones take nearly 9.5%. The data were obtained in a study of T cells in localized non-small cell lung cancer. Whole-study results and caveats: Density of T cells in blood, when higher, went with longer overall survival.

The CDR3 has 16 amino acids. Trimming took 1 base from V and 4 from J; bases not matched to a gene: 5. CDR1 and CDR2 from the germline V gene are LNHNV and YYDKDF (reference sequence). The source of this sequence is a female donor aged 60 or older with stage I lung adenocarcinoma. Sequencing used peripheral blood, obtained before any cancer treatment. The chain is built from TRBV15 and TRBJ2-1, with 9 bases identical to TRBD2. The CDR3 spells CATSRVREGLYNEQFF. CDR3 nucleotide sequence: TGTGCCACCAGCAGAGTGCGGGAGGGCCTTTACAATGAGCAGTTCTTC.